This T cell receptor (beta chain) was sequenced in a study of blood T cell repertoires in COVID-19. Original data processing: The authors estimated nucleated cell counts from reference gene primer amplification. TCRdb's copy holds only in-frame clones and misses some; the assay was immunoSEQ multiplex PCR. Clone size and the V and J calls come from that table; the DNA yielded D and trimming. This table has more than 300,000 clones, nearly 90% appearing once. This clone turned up a few times. This CDR3 contains 14 residues. Per the germline V gene, CDR1 is MRHNA and CDR2 is SNTAGT. J gave up 4 bases and V 4 bases, and 0 bases lay outside the gene matches.

The rearrangement links TRBV6-4 to TRBJ2-3; 12 nucleotides line up with TRBD2. The TCR originated in a middle-aged woman with COVID-19, enrolled during active disease. Sequencing was performed on peripheral blood. The CDR3 DNA follows: TGTGCCAGCAGTGGACTAGCGGGAGCAGATACGCAGTATTTT. This codes for CASSGLAGADTQYF.